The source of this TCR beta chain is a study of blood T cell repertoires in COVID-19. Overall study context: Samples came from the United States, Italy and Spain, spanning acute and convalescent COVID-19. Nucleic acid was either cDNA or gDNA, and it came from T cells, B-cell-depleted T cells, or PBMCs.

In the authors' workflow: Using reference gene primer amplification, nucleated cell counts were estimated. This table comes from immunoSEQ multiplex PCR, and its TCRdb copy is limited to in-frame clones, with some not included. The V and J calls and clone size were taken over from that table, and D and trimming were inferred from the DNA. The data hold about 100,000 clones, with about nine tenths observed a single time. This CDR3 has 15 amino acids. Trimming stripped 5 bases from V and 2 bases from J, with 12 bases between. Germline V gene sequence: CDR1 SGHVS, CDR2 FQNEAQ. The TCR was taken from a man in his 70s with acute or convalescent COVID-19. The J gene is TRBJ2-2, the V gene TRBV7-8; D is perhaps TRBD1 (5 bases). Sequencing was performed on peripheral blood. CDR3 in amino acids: CASSIQTDNTGELFF. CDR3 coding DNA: TGTGCCAGCAGCATTCAGACAGATAACACCGGGGAGCTGTTTTTT.